This passage covers 6 T cell receptor beta chains from one sample sequenced in a study of molecular identifiers for immune sequencing clone quantification. TCRdb processed the PCR reads anew with MiXCR; each CDR3 protein has one entry. Of about 510,000 distinct CDR3 sequences listed, about a fifth are singletons. The sample comprised naive CD8+ T cells from blood, with Jurkat cell RNA spiked in. Subset given: FACS-sorted CD8+CD4-CCR7+CD45RA+ naive T cells. The receptors were gathered from a human donor in good health. Some libraries in this study had Jurkat cell RNA spiked in.

This clonotype was seen more than once but under ten times. CDR3 nucleotides: TGCGCCAGCAGCCAAGAGGGAGGGAGCCGATCCGGGGAGCTGTTTTTT. This translates into CASSQEGGSRSGELFF. The V call is TRBV4-3, the J call TRBJ2-2, with 7 bases that match TRBD2. Germline V gene sequence: CDR1 LGHNA, CDR2 YSLEER. CDR3 size: 16 residues. Trimming at V came to 0 bases and at J to 6 bases, leaving 7 bases not matched to a gene.

This clonotype was recorded a few times. The rearrangement uses TRBV6-5 and TRBJ2-1, with no clear D. Trimming shortened V by 7 bases and J by 5 bases, and 12 bases separated the two germline ends. This CDR3 spans 13 amino acids. CDR1 and CDR2 (germline): MNHEY, SVGAGI. CDR3 loop: CASKLRSHNEQFF. The CDR3 DNA follows: TGTGCCAGCAAATTAAGGAGTCACAATGAGCAGTTCTTC.

The J gene is TRBJ1-2, the V gene TRBV12-3 or TRBV12-4; D might be TRBD1 (5 bases). CDR3 size: 17 residues. Trimming took 0 bases from V and 3 from J, leaving 17 bases between them. CDR3 in amino acids: CASSLARAEGQDYGYTF. CDR3 nucleotide sequence: TGTGCCAGCAGTTTAGCTAGGGCAGAGGGGCAAGACTATGGCTACACCTTC.

Ten or more counts support this clonotype. This sequence joins TRBV5-6 and TRBJ2-1; TRBD1 matches 7 bases. V dropped 1 base and J dropped 1; count of bases not matched to a gene: 2. This CDR3 contains 15 residues. CDR1 is SGHDT and CDR2 is YYEEEE in the germline V gene. As DNA, the CDR3 is TGTGCCAGCAGCTTGTTGGACAGGTCCTACAATGAGCAGTTCTTC. Protein: CASSLLDRSYNEQFF.

Only a few counts were recorded for this clonotype. This sequence joins TRBV15 and TRBJ2-5; possible D gene TRBD2, 5 bases. CDR3 size: 14 residues. Trimming removed 0 bases from V and 6 bases from J, with 11 bases in between. Germline assignment: CDR1 LNHNV and CDR2 YYDKDF (reference sequence). The CDR3 is CATSRDRRVKTQYF. The DNA for the CDR3 is TGTGCCACCAGCAGAGATCGGCGGGTTAAGACCCAGTACTTC.

The V gene is TRBV5-4, the J gene TRBJ2-7; D is unclear. The CDR3 loop spans 16 amino acids. CDR1 and CDR2 from the germline V gene are SGHNT and YYREEE (reference sequence). Trimming removed 4 bases from V and 1 base from J, with 18 bases in between. The CDR3 spells CASSPHPPLKSYEQYF. The DNA of the CDR3 is TGTGCCAGCAGCCCCCACCCCCCGCTGAAATCCTACGAGCAGTACTTC.